The rows below give T cell receptor beta chains drawn from one sample of a study of blood T cells in healthy people across ages. TCRdb analysed the 5' RACE reads with MiXCR anew, one entry per CDR3 protein. The data hold around 1,900,000 distinct CDR3 sequences, with around 42% observed a single time. The sequenced sample consisted of blood. The receptors were sampled from a human donor in good health. Both conserved end residues are part of each CDR3. The D gene is left open where the match is weak. Clone size, where shown, is once, few, many, or a class for clones that have expanded.

TRBJ2-7,once,TRBV7-2,-,TGTGCCAGCGGCTTAGGGCAGGGTTTCTACGAGCAGTACTTC,CASGLGQGFYEQYF
TRBJ1-6,few,TRBV18,TRBD1,TGTGCCAGCCGAGACAGGGGGGGTAATTCACCCCTCCACTTT,CASRDRGGNSPLHF
TRBJ2-2,-,TRBV12-3/TRBV12-4,-,TGTGCCTCCCGGGGAAAGTACACCGGGGAGCTGTTTTTT,CASRGKYTGELFF
TRBJ1-2,-,TRBV7-2,-,TGTGCCAGCAGCTTTAATGGGCTTTATGGCTACACCTTC,CASSFNGLYGYTF
TRBJ2-7,few,TRBV4-1,TRBD1,TGCGCCAGCAGCCCGTCTTTGACAGGGGGCGGCTACGAGCAGTACTTC,CASSPSLTGGGYEQYF
TRBJ1-1,-,TRBV9,-,TGTGCCAGCAGCGTAGTCCCCTCCGGGACACCCGAAGCTTTCTTT,CASSVVPSGTPEAFF
TRBJ2-7,many,TRBV4-3,TRBD1,TGCGCCAGCAGCCAAGATTCCGGGACAGGGTCCTACGAGCAGTACTTC,CASSQDSGTGSYEQYF
TRBJ1-1,-,TRBV20-1,-,TGCAGTGCTAGGTGGGGGGAAGCCACTGAAGCTTTCTTT,CSARWGEATEAFF
TRBJ1-2,few,TRBV29-1,-,TGCAGCGTTGTCCGGGGCGTAAGCTACACCTTC,CSVVRGVSYTF
TRBJ2-5,-,TRBV15,TRBD2,TGTGCCACCAGCAGAGATTTAGGACGGACGAACGGGGGGCAGTACTTC,CATSRDLGRTNGGQYF
TRBJ1-2,-,TRBV9,TRBD1,TGTGCCAGCAGCGCCAACCGCGACAGGGTTCCTACTCGCGGCTACACCTTC,CASSANRDRVPTRGYTF